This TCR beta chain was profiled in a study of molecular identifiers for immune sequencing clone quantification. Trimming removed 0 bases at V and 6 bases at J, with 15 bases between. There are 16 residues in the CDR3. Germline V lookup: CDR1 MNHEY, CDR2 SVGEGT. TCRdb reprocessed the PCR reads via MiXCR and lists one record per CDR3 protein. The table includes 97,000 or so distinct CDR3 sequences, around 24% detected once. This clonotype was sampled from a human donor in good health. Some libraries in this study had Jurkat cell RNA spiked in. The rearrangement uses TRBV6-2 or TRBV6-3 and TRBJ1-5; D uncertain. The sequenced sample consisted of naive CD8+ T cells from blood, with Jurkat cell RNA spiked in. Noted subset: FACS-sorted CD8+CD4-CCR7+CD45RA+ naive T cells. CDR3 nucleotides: TGTGCCAGCAGTTACTCTGCGACCCCGATGGTTCAGCCCCAGCATTTT. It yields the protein CASSYSATPMVQPQHF.